These T cell receptor beta chains were read from a single sample in a study of beta chain features in type 1 diabetes. The data were produced by immunoSEQ multiplex PCR, yet TCRdb's version contains in-frame clones alone and is incomplete. Of 250,000 to 300,000 clones listed, roughly 24% were seen once; the top ten hold roughly 0.011%. The sequenced sample was naive CD4+ T cells from blood. These receptors originate from a woman in her thirties with type 1 diabetes. The CDR3 runs from the conserved cysteine through the conserved F or W. The D gene is left open where the match is weak. Expanded clones are given a class, and other clones once, few, many or no size at all.

D,V,J,size,length,CDR3,DNA
TRBD1,TRBV29-1,TRBJ1-2,few,15,CSVDPLTGINYGYTF,TGCAGCGTTGACCCCTTGACAGGGATAAACTATGGCTACACCTTC
.,TRBV5-1,TRBJ2-5,.,14,CASSLTRLQETQYF,TGCGCCAGCAGCTTGACCAGGCTTCAAGAGACCCAGTACTTC
.,TRBV2,TRBJ2-5,.,14,CASKRVTSQETQYF,TGTGCCAGCAAACGGGTCACTAGCCAAGAGACCCAGTACTTC
TRBD1,TRBV29-1,TRBJ2-7,.,14,CSVEVGQGVGEQYF,TGCAGCGTTGAGGTAGGACAGGGAGTCGGCGAGCAGTACTTC
TRBD1,TRBV30,TRBJ1-5,once,13,CAWSPRGSQPQHF,TGTGCCTGGAGTCCCAGGGGGAGTCAGCCCCAGCATTTT
.,TRBV5-1,TRBJ2-2,.,13,CASSVEGTGELFF,TGCGCCAGCAGCGTAGAGGGAACCGGGGAGCTGTTTTTT
.,TRBV28,TRBJ1-2,.,15,CASSPAEEGDYGYTF,TGTGCCAGCAGTCCGGCCGAGGAGGGCGACTATGGCTACACCTTC
.,TRBV29-1,TRBJ1-5,few,10,CSPQREPQHF,TGCAGCCCTCAGAGGGAACCCCAGCATTTT
.,TRBV30,TRBJ1-1,.,12,CAWSVLGTEAFF,TGTGCCTGGAGTGTACTCGGCACTGAAGCTTTCTTT
.,TRBV2,TRBJ2-1,.,11,CASHLAREQFF,TGTGCCAGCCACCTAGCCCGCGAGCAGTTCTTC
TRBD2,TRBV28,TRBJ2-1,few,15,CASSRLAASYNEQFF,TGTGCCAGCAGCAGACTAGCGGCCTCCTACAATGAGCAGTTCTTC
.,TRBV5-1,TRBJ2-3,.,15,CASTRLEGGTDTQYF,TGCGCCAGCACCCGACTAGAGGGTGGCACAGATACGCAGTATTTT
TRBD1,TRBV5-1,TRBJ1-1,.,16,CASSWGRTGGRTEAFF,TGCGCCAGCAGCTGGGGGAGGACAGGGGGCCGAACTGAAGCTTTCTTT
TRBD2,TRBV7-3,TRBJ2-7,.,14,CASSLAGGAYEQYF,TGTGCCAGCAGCCTAGCGGGAGGGGCCTACGAGCAGTACTTC
.,TRBV6-5,TRBJ1-4,few,13,CASRQDGNEKLFF,TGTGCCAGCAGACAGGACGGAAATGAAAAACTGTTTTTT
TRBD2,TRBV11-2,TRBJ2-1,.,17,CASSWLAGGPRYNEQFF,TGTGCCAGCAGCTGGCTAGCGGGAGGGCCGCGATACAATGAGCAGTTCTTC
.,TRBV30,TRBJ1-5,few,14,CAWKDRWGNQPQHF,TGTGCCTGGAAAGACAGGTGGGGCAATCAGCCCCAGCATTTT
TRBD1,TRBV4-1,TRBJ1-2,few,15,CASSRADRGLDGYTF,TGCGCCAGCAGCCGGGCCGACAGGGGGCTCGATGGCTACACCTTC
.,TRBV5-1,TRBJ2-5,.,15,CASSIGSGIRETQYF,TGCGCCAGCAGCATAGGTTCGGGTATCCGGGAGACCCAGTACTTC
.,TRBV18,TRBJ2-3,few,13,CASSPSATDTQYF,TGTGCCAGCTCACCATCAGCGACAGATACGCAGTATTTT
TRBD1,TRBV23-1,TRBJ1-2,.,15,CASSPLDRVRYGYTF,TGCGCCAGCAGTCCCTTAGACAGGGTTCGGTATGGCTACACCTTC
TRBD2,TRBV9,TRBJ2-3,few,16,CASSVGGTTNTDTQYF,TGTGCCAGCAGCGTAGGAGGGACTACTAACACAGATACGCAGTATTTT
.,TRBV30,TRBJ1-2,.,10,CASFRYGYTF,TGTGCCTCCTTTCGCTATGGCTACACCTTC
TRBD1,TRBV28,TRBJ1-2,.,15,CASSPAVGQGYGYTF,TGTGCCAGCAGCCCAGCGGTGGGACAGGGTTATGGCTACACCTTC
TRBD1,TRBV30,TRBJ1-5,.,15,CAWSPGTGENQPQHF,TGTGCCTGGAGTCCCGGGACAGGTGAAAATCAGCCCCAGCATTTT
.,TRBV29-1,TRBJ2-3,few,13,CSVGRGQGDTQYF,TGCAGCGTTGGTCGGGGCCAGGGGGATACGCAGTATTTT
.,TRBV6-5,TRBJ2-5,.,16,CASSYSLSQLQETQYF,TGTGCCAGCAGTTACTCGTTGTCTCAACTACAAGAGACCCAGTACTTC
.,TRBV29-1,TRBJ1-3,.,13,CSVVRGTGNTIYF,TGCAGCGTTGTCCGGGGAACGGGAAACACCATATATTTT
TRBD2,TRBV9,TRBJ2-7,.,15,CASSAGTSGRSEQYF,TGTGCCAGCAGCGCCGGGACTAGCGGGAGATCCGAGCAGTACTTC
TRBD2,TRBV7-6,TRBJ2-7,few,15,CASSLVSGTPGEQYF,TGTGCCAGCAGCTTAGTTAGCGGGACCCCGGGCGAGCAGTACTTC
.,TRBV7-2,TRBJ2-1,.,16,CASSLEAGSSYNEQFF,TGTGCCAGCAGCTTAGAGGCGGGTAGCTCCTACAATGAGCAGTTCTTC
.,TRBV5-6,TRBJ2-1,few,16,CASSYGQPRGYNEQFF,TGTGCCAGCAGCTACGGACAACCTCGAGGTTACAATGAGCAGTTCTTC
.,TRBV6-5,TRBJ2-7,.,15,CASSTQRKGGGEQYF,TGTGCCAGCAGTACACAGCGGAAGGGTGGGGGGGAGCAGTACTTC
TRBD2,TRBV5-6,TRBJ2-1,.,16,CASSFWREWNYNEQFF,TGTGCCAGCAGCTTTTGGCGGGAGTGGAACTACAATGAGCAGTTCTTC
TRBD1,TRBV9,TRBJ2-7,few,13,CASSTTGGYEQYF,TGTGCCAGCAGCACGACAGGGGGCTACGAGCAGTACTTC
.,TRBV20-1,TRBJ2-1,few,11,CSARASSWEFF,TGCAGTGCTAGGGCTAGCAGTTGGGAGTTCTTC
TRBD2,TRBV28,TRBJ2-1,few,16,CATNSGRNPSYNEQFF,TGTGCCACCAATAGCGGGAGGAACCCCTCCTACAATGAGCAGTTCTTC
.,TRBV25-1,TRBJ1-2,.,12,CASRGGDYGYTF,TGTGCCAGCAGGGGGGGTGACTATGGCTACACCTTC
.,TRBV15,TRBJ2-7,few,14,CATSRDPLTYEQYF,TGTGCCACCAGCAGAGATCCCCTTACCTACGAGCAGTACTTC
.,TRBV4-2,TRBJ2-1,.,18,CASSQDTVRGYSYNEQFF,TGTGCCAGCAGCCAAGATACCGTCAGGGGCTATTCCTACAATGAGCAGTTCTTC
.,TRBV15,TRBJ2-5,few,12,CATSLKTETQYF,TGTGCCACCAGCCTAAAAACGGAGACCCAGTACTTC